Each of the 25 T cell receptor beta chains below was sequenced from the same sample in a study of T cell repertoires in cytomegalovirus infection. TCRdb redid the calling of the reads with MiXCR, one entry per CDR3 protein. This table has hundreds of thousands of distinct CDR3 sequences, around 9.5% appearing once. Sample: PBMCs. These receptor sequences come from a human donor in good health (CMV status not recorded). Some clones in this sample may be carry-over from other donors' samples.

This clonotype showed up many times. The chain joins TRBV6-1 to TRBJ2-1; 9 bases are shared with TRBD2. The CDR3 covers 15 residues. V lost 7 bases and J lost 8; bases outside the gene matches: 12. Germline-derived CDR1 and CDR2 are MNHNS and SASEGT. CDR3 in DNA: TGTGCCAGCACCCCGGACGGGACTAGCCTCCATGAGCAGTTCTTC. Its translation is CASTPDGTSLHEQFF.

This clonotype has just a few counts. CDR3 residues: CASSGQGGYTF. The CDR3 nucleotides read TGTGCCAGCAGTGGACAGGGTGGCTACACCTTC. The chain combines TRBV27 with TRBJ1-2; TRBD1 matches at 8 bases. CDR3 length equals 11 residues. The V gene's germline CDR1 is MNHEY and CDR2 SMNVEV (reference sequence). V shed 5 bases and J 7 bases; nucleotides not matched to a gene: 0.

This clonotype was seen more than once but under ten times. The chain is built from TRBV25-1 and TRBJ1-3; tentative D call: TRBD1 (6 bases). CDR1 is MGHDK and CDR2 is SYGVNS in the germline V gene. V shed 1 base and J shed 3 bases, with 16 bases lying between them. The CDR3 is made up of 17 amino acids. CDR3 amino acids: CASSEWGGAGSGNTIYF. The CDR3 region has the DNA TGTGCCAGCAGTGAATGGGGGGGGGCAGGAAGTGGAAACACCATATATTTT.

This clonotype has at least ten counts. The chain has TRBV12-3 or TRBV12-4 and TRBJ1-2; D might be TRBD1 (6 bases). V dropped 7 bases and J dropped 8 bases, with 17 bases sitting between them. The length of the CDR3 is 13 residues. In DNA form, the CDR3 reads TGTGCCAGCACCCTGATCCCCCAGGGGGGCTACACCTTC. It codes for CASTLIPQGGYTF.

This clonotype came up many times. The chain couples TRBV4-3 to TRBJ2-5; D tentatively reads TRBD1 or TRBD2 (6 bases each). Trimming removed 4 bases at V and 5 bases at J, with 20 bases between. CDR1 is LGHNA and CDR2 is YSLEER in the germline V gene. The CDR3 totals 16 residues. The CDR3 is CASSRVGGGGAETQYF. In nucleotides, the CDR3 is TGCGCCAGCAGCCGAGTAGGCGGAGGGGGTGCGGAGACCCAGTACTTC.

This clonotype was detected a few times. The V and J genes are TRBV7-6 and TRBJ1-2, with unresolved D. V gave up 1 base and J gave up 0 bases, with 9 bases separating them. The CDR3 has 15 residues. Per the germline V gene, CDR1 is SGHVS and CDR2 is FNYEAQ. The CDR3 coding sequence is TGTGCCAGCAGCTTAGTCGCGGCGACTAACTATGGCTACACCTTC. Its translation: CASSLVAATNYGYTF.

This clonotype was counted ten times or more. CDR3 sequence (DNA): TGTGCCAGCAGCTCTCGAACTAGCGGGCCCTACGAGCAGTACTTC. Protein sequence: CASSSRTSGPYEQYF. The chain couples TRBV7-2 to TRBJ2-7; 9 bases agree with TRBD2. CDR3 size: 15 residues. Per germline, CDR1 SGHTA and CDR2 FQGNSA. Unmatched junction bases numbered 6, after V lost 4 bases and J lost 2 bases. Filled out from reference TRBV7-2 and TRBJ2-7, the complete variable domain reads GAGVSQSPSNKVTEKGKDVELRCDPISGHTALYWYRQSLGQGLEFLIYFQGNSAPDKSGLPSDRFSAERTGGSVSTLTIQRTQQEDSAVYLCASSSRTSGPYEQYFGPGTRLTVT.

The chain employs TRBV11-2 and TRBJ2-7, with 7 bases lining up with TRBD2. V gave up 8 bases and J gave up 5 bases; unmatched junction bases: 12. The CDR3 is made up of 14 amino acids. The germline gives CDR1 SGHAT, CDR2 FQNNGV. The CDR3 DNA is TGTGCCAGCGCGACGGGGGGATCTAAGCACGAGCAGTACTTC. Translation gives CASATGGSKHEQYF.

This clonotype was counted ten times or more. V and J are TRBV7-2 and TRBJ1-5; D unresolved. Germline V gene data show CDR1 as SGHTA and CDR2 as FQGNSA. Trimming stripped 1 base from V and 7 bases from J, with 20 bases between. The CDR3 is 17 residues long. CDR3 sequence: CASSLDLGGRSRQPQHF. The CDR3, as DNA: TGTGCCAGCAGCTTAGATTTAGGTGGTAGGTCGAGACAGCCCCAGCATTTT.

Only a few counts were recorded for this clonotype. The chain couples TRBV7-2 to TRBJ1-5; 8 bases are shared with TRBD1. This CDR3 contains 13 residues. J lost 6 bases, V lost 4 bases, and 2 bases had no gene match. Germline lookup yields CDR1 SGHTA and CDR2 FQGNSA. CDR3 protein: CASSYDRGQPQHF. CDR3 nucleotide sequence: TGTGCCAGCAGCTACGACAGGGGTCAGCCCCAGCATTTT.

Details on this clonotype: The junction departs from the called germline gene at one end, perhaps through a read error. V gene TRBV28 combines with J gene TRBJ1-6, with D maybe TRBD1 (5 bases). CDR1 and CDR2 from the germline V gene are MDHEN and SYDVKM. This CDR3 is built from 17 residues. This CDR3 is CASSSHTKGDDNSPLHF. CDR3 nucleotide sequence: TGTGCCAGCAGTTCTCACACGAAAGGGGACGATAATTCTCCCCTCCACTTT.

This clonotype was seen ten or more times. The rearrangement uses TRBV7-9 and TRBJ1-6; D is perhaps TRBD1 (5 bases). V gave up 5 bases and J gave up 6 bases, with 17 bases separating them. CDR1 and CDR2 from the germline V gene are SEHNR and FQNEAQ (reference sequence). The CDR3 sequence is 16 residues long. The CDR3 sequence: CASSRLRDGLNSPLHF. The CDR3 nucleotides are TGTGCCAGCAGCCGTCTCAGGGACGGCCTTAATTCACCCCTCCACTTT.

This clonotype occurred a few times. This chain connects TRBV5-1 to TRBJ1-2; weak D call: TRBD1 (5 bases). The germline V gene has CDR1 SGHRS and CDR2 YFSETQ. CDR3 length: 13 amino acids. V lost 3 bases and J lost 6, with 12 bases in between. The CDR3 protein is CASSSAGRDGYTF. In DNA form, the CDR3 reads TGCGCCAGCAGCTCGGCAGGGCGGGATGGCTACACCTTC.

The CDR3 DNA reads TGCGCCAGCAGCCAAGAGGGCCGGGGACCGACGAATTCACCCCTCCACTTT. Its translation is CASSQEGRGPTNSPLHF. V and J are TRBV4-1 and TRBJ1-6, with TRBD1 as a possible D gene (5 bases). CDR3 length equals 17 residues. Germline loops: CDR1 MGHRA, CDR2 YSYEKL. The V end was cut by 0 bases, the J end by 7 bases, with 16 bases between.

The V gene is TRBV12-3 or TRBV12-4, the J gene TRBJ1-6; D gene unclear. Trimming pared 5 bases from V and 10 bases from J, leaving 18 bases between. This CDR3 has 15 residues. The CDR3 sequence is CASSRGSGGWSPLHF. In DNA, the CDR3 is TGTGCCAGCAGTCGCGGGTCGGGCGGTTGGTCACCCCTCCACTTT.

Many counts were recorded for this clonotype. The chain is built from TRBV7-9 and TRBJ1-6; D is unclear. Germline CDR1 and CDR2: SEHNR and FQNEAQ (reference sequence). This CDR3 has 17 amino acids. V was shortened by 5 bases and J by 7 bases, with 21 bases between the two germline ends. The DNA for the CDR3 is TGTGCCAGCAGCCCGCCGATGAGGTTAGGTCCAAATTCACCCCTCCACTTT. Its protein is CASSPPMRLGPNSPLHF.

This chain connects TRBV5-1 to TRBJ2-3; D uncertain. The CDR3 extends over 16 amino acids. Trimming stripped 4 bases from V and 3 bases from J, with 18 bases between. CDR1 is SGHRS and CDR2 is YFSETQ in the germline V gene. The CDR3 sequence is CASSPQERVNTDTQYF. CDR3 DNA: TGCGCCAGCAGCCCCCAGGAAAGGGTAAATACAGATACGCAGTATTTT.

This clonotype was picked up a small number of times. This chain connects TRBV11-2 to TRBJ2-1; 8 nucleotides line up with TRBD2. The germline gives CDR1 SGHAT, CDR2 FQNNGV. V was pared by 8 bases and J by 8 bases, with 14 bases of the junction left unmatched. This CDR3 comprises 15 residues. CDR3 sequence (DNA): TGTGCCAGCGGACGCCTAGCGGGCGGCCGGCATGAGCAGTTCTTC. Translation: CASGRLAGGRHEQFF.

The sample holds many counts of this clonotype. The junction departs from the called germline gene at one end, perhaps through a read error. This sequence joins TRBV7-3 and TRBJ1-1, with D unclear. The germline gives CDR1 SGHTA, CDR2 FQGTGA. CDR3 size: 14 residues. The CDR3 spells CASRLTAASTEAFF. DNA of the CDR3: TGTGCCAGCAGGTTAACAGCCGCGAGCACTGAAGCTTTCTTT.

This clonotype was picked up many times. The rearrangement joins TRBV7-9 to TRBJ2-5; D may match TRBD1 or TRBD2 (5 bases each). In germline, CDR1 is SEHNR, CDR2 FQNEAQ (reference sequence). Trimming took 8 bases from V and 5 from J, leaving 15 bases between them. The CDR3 sequence is 13 residues long. CDR3: CASGHGLGETQYF. The CDR3 bases are TGTGCCAGCGGACACGGACTCGGGGAGACCCAGTACTTC.

This clonotype has a count of ten or more. The V call is TRBV27, the J call TRBJ1-1; no clear D gene. Germline V gene sequence: CDR1 MNHEY, CDR2 SMNVEV (reference sequence). CDR3 size: 11 residues. With 7 bases removed from V and 2 bases from J, the gap between germline ends came to 5 bases. This CDR3 reads CASIRNTEAFF. DNA for the CDR3: TGTGCCAGCATCCGCAACACTGAAGCTTTCTTT.

This clonotype was counted ten times or more. The chain joins TRBV5-1 to TRBJ2-5; D perhaps matches TRBD2 (5 bases). Germline loops: CDR1 SGHRS, CDR2 YFSETQ. CDR3 length: 18 residues. V lost 3 bases and J lost 1, with 22 bases in between. CDR3 loop: CASSYTRSPLTGQETQYF. CDR3 nucleotide sequence: TGCGCCAGCAGCTACACTAGGTCCCCCCTAACTGGCCAAGAGACCCAGTACTTC.

The chain combines TRBV19 with TRBJ2-4; TRBD2 might be the D (5 bases). Per germline, CDR1 LNHDA and CDR2 SQIVND (reference sequence). CDR3 length equals 15 residues. Trimming removed 8 bases from V and 2 bases from J, with 16 bases in between. DNA for the CDR3: TGTGCCAGTGCCCGGGGTGGCGTTTCCAAAAACATTCAGTACTTC. Translating it yields CASARGGVSKNIQYF.

Many counts were recorded for this clonotype. The chain is built from TRBV6-2 or TRBV6-3 and TRBJ2-1; maybe TRBD2 (6 bases). Germline V gene sequence: CDR1 MNHEY, CDR2 SVGEGT. The V and J ends lost 7 bases and 6 bases respectively, with 13 bases between them. This CDR3 comprises 13 residues. DNA of the CDR3: TGTGCCAGCACACCTCTAGCGCCCAATGAGCAGTTCTTC. It yields the protein CASTPLAPNEQFF.

The chain is built from TRBV7-3 and TRBJ2-5; 8 positions match TRBD2. The CDR3 sequence is 16 residues long. Looked up from germline, CDR1 is SGHTA and CDR2 is FQGTGA. The trim removed 1 base at V and 5 bases at J, leaving 9 bases unmatched. CDR3 coding DNA: TGTGCCAGCAGCTTAATGCCAGCGGGGGCCGGTGAGACCCAGTACTTC. Amino acid sequence: CASSLMPAGAGETQYF.